This is a list of T cell receptor beta chains from one sample in a study of T cell changes during pregnancy in multiple sclerosis. Sequencing was performed with immunoSEQ multiplex PCR; in TCRdb, only in-frame clones are kept and a portion is missing. The sample shows over 90,000 clones, about 91% of them seen only once. The specimen was peripheral blood, collected before pregnancy. These receptor sequences come from a female donor with multiple sclerosis, enrolled in a pregnancy study. Both conserved end residues are part of each CDR3. Fields, in order: D gene, clone size, J gene, CDR3 length, V gene, CDR3 DNA, CDR3 protein. The D gene is left open where the match is weak. Only part of the rows carry a size: once, few, many, or a class if the clone is expanded.

NA NA TRBJ1-1 15 TRBV25-1 TGTGCCAGCAGTTCCCTAGGAGCCATAAACACTGAAGCTTTCTTT CASSSLGAINTEAFF
TRBD1 NA TRBJ2-7 13 TRBV29-1 TGCAGCGCCTCCGGGACAGGGTCCAACGAGCAGTACTTC CSASGTGSNEQYF
NA NA TRBJ1-4 15 TRBV5-5 TGTGCCAGCACCCTGGGGCAAGCAACTAATGAAAAACTGTTTTTT CASTLGQATNEKLFF
NA NA TRBJ2-2 15 TRBV4-2 TGTGCCAGCAGCCGGCTCCAGGTGAACACCGGGGAGCTGTTTTTT CASSRLQVNTGELFF
NA once TRBJ1-1 14 TRBV19 TGTGCCAGTATCCCCACAGGGCGGAACACTGAAGCTTTCTTT CASIPTGRNTEAFF
TRBD1 few TRBJ1-1 14 TRBV6-5 TGTGCCAGCAGTTACGGACAGGGGAGCACTGAAGCTTTCTTT CASSYGQGSTEAFF
NA NA TRBJ1-1 12 TRBV7-6 TGTGCCAGCAGCGAGGGGGACACTGAAGCTTTCTTT CASSEGDTEAFF
NA NA TRBJ1-5 16 TRBV4-1 TGCGCCAGCAGCCAAGACCCTCCAGGGAGCAATCAGCCCCAGCATTTT CASSQDPPGSNQPQHF
NA NA TRBJ2-7 12 TRBV21-1 TGTGCCAGCAGCAACATGAATAACGGGCAGTACTTC CASSNMNNGQYF
TRBD1 few TRBJ1-5 17 TRBV6-4 TGTGCCAGCAGGAGACTCCGGGACAGGGATAGCAATCAGCCCCAGCATTTT CASRRLRDRDSNQPQHF
NA NA TRBJ2-2 16 TRBV4-1 TGCGCCAGCAGCCAGGGTACCCAGGGGAACACCGGGGAGCTGTTTTTT CASSQGTQGNTGELFF
NA NA TRBJ2-2 20 TRBV4-3 TGCGCCAGCAGCCTTACAATGGCAGGCCCACGATGGGTCAACACCGGGGAGCTGTTTTTT CASSLTMAGPRWVNTGELFF
TRBD1 NA TRBJ1-2 13 TRBV6-5 TGTGCCAGCAGTTACGACAGGGTCTATGGCTACACCTTC CASSYDRVYGYTF
NA NA TRBJ2-2 17 TRBV5-1 TGCGCCAGCAGCTTGGCCCCGGTAACGGTGGGCTCCGGGGAGCTGTTTTTT CASSLAPVTVGSGELFF
NA NA TRBJ1-2 13 TRBV2 TGTGCCAGCAGTGCCGAGGGATCGTATGGCTACACCTTC CASSAEGSYGYTF
NA NA TRBJ2-5 16 TRBV5-8 TGTGCCAGCAGCTTGGCCGGCGGGCAAAACCAAGAGACCCAGTACTTC CASSLAGGQNQETQYF
TRBD2 NA TRBJ2-3 16 TRBV7-6 TGTGCCAGCAGCTTAGGGGCTAGCGGGAGCACAGATACGCAGTATTTT CASSLGASGSTDTQYF
TRBD1 NA TRBJ2-7 19 TRBV5-1 TGCGCCAGCAGCCCTCGGGACAGGGTGACTGAGACAGGCCCCTACGAGCAGTACTTC CASSPRDRVTETGPYEQYF
TRBD1 NA TRBJ2-7 15 TRBV28 TGTGCCAGCGAACCGGGGACAGGTGAGAGGTACGAGCAGTACTTC CASEPGTGERYEQYF
NA NA TRBJ1-1 15 TRBV5-1 TGCGCCAGCAGCGCCTTGGCAGGGCTGAACACTGAAGCTTTCTTT CASSALAGLNTEAFF
NA once TRBJ2-5 15 TRBV2 TGTGCCAGCAGTGAATTGAACAGGCGTCAAGAGACCCAGTACTTC CASSELNRRQETQYF
TRBD1 NA TRBJ1-1 16 TRBV6-1 TGTGCCAGCAGTGAACGAAGGACAGGGATAGGGACTGAAGCTTTCTTT CASSERRTGIGTEAFF
NA NA TRBJ1-2 14 TRBV4-3 TGCGCCAGCAGCCAAGAGAGGGGGGGAGATGGCTACACCTTC CASSQERGGDGYTF
TRBD2 NA TRBJ2-1 16 TRBV27 TGTGCCAGCAGTGGACTACTAGCGGGAGGACGCAATGAGCAGTTCTTC CASSGLLAGGRNEQFF
NA NA TRBJ1-2 16 TRBV12-1 TGTGCCAGCACCCGGAGGGGGCGAACCATTAACTATGGCTACACCTTC CASTRRGRTINYGYTF
NA NA TRBJ1-4 14 TRBV5-1 TGCGCCAGCAGCCACCAGGGGAGTCAGGAAAAACTGTTTTTT CASSHQGSQEKLFF
TRBD1 NA TRBJ2-1 15 TRBV27 TGTGCCAGCAGTGTGACAGGGGGCCCCTACAATGAGCAGTTCTTC CASSVTGGPYNEQFF
NA NA TRBJ1-5 14 TRBV6-5 TGTGCCAGTGCTGGGGGACACAACAATCAGCCCCAGCATTTT CASAGGHNNQPQHF
TRBD1 NA TRBJ2-1 12 TRBV29-1 TGCAGCGTTACTACAGGGGCCAATGAGCAGTTCTTC CSVTTGANEQFF
NA NA TRBJ1-5 14 TRBV2 TGTGCCAGCACGGGGGGCCGTAGCAATCAGCCCCAGCATTTT CASTGGRSNQPQHF
NA NA TRBJ1-1 12 TRBV6-5 TGTGCCAGCAGTTCGCCGGGACTGAGGGCTTTCTTT CASSSPGLRAFF
TRBD2 NA TRBJ2-5 14 TRBV9 TGTGCCAGCAGCGTAGAAGCGGGGGGGGAGACCCAGTACTTC CASSVEAGGETQYF
NA NA TRBJ1-3 14 TRBV10-3 TGTGCCATCAGTGGTAGAGACTCTGGAAACACCATATATTTT CAISGRDSGNTIYF
NA NA TRBJ1-1 13 TRBV28 TGTGCCAGCAGTCCTGTAACGAGCACTGAAGCTTTCTTT CASSPVTSTEAFF
NA NA TRBJ2-7 14 TRBV18 TGTGCCAGCTCACCAGAGACAGGCGACTACGAGCAGTACTTC CASSPETGDYEQYF
NA NA TRBJ1-1 14 TRBV9 TGTGCCAGCAGCATTGACGGGGAAACCACTGAAGCTTTCTTT CASSIDGETTEAFF
NA few TRBJ2-7 13 TRBV10-1 TGCGCCAGCGGGAGGCTCAACGCCAACGAGCAGTACTTC CASGRLNANEQYF
TRBD1 NA TRBJ1-1 13 TRBV18 TGTGCCAGCTCAATGGACAGGGGCACTGAAGCTTTCTTT CASSMDRGTEAFF
TRBD1 NA TRBJ1-1 14 TRBV25-1 TGTGCCAGCAGTGAATTTAGACCAGGGGGAGTAGCTTTCTTT CASSEFRPGGVAFF
NA once TRBJ2-1 14 TRBV6-4 TGTGCCAGCAGTGACGGCTACCCGGGGAATGAGCAGTTCTTC CASSDGYPGNEQFF
NA NA TRBJ1-2 17 TRBV4-1 TGCGCCAGCAGCCAAGTTGTGGCAGGCCTAGGACTATATGGCTACACCTTC CASSQVVAGLGLYGYTF
NA once TRBJ2-7 14 TRBV18 TGTGCCAGCTCACCAAAGGGGCAGGGCTACGAGCAGTACTTC CASSPKGQGYEQYF
TRBD2 NA TRBJ2-7 17 TRBV28 TGTGCCAGCAGTTTGGGACTAGCGGGAGGAACCTCCTACGAGCAGTACTTC CASSLGLAGGTSYEQYF
NA NA TRBJ1-4 13 TRBV30 TGTGCCTGGAAAGGGTCCGGGGGTGAAAAACTGTTTTTT CAWKGSGGEKLFF
NA NA TRBJ2-7 14 TRBV18 TGTGCCAGCTCACCACTGGAGGATCGGGGCGAGCAGTACTTC CASSPLEDRGEQYF
NA NA TRBJ2-7 13 TRBV11-2 TGTGCCAGCAGCTGGAGGGAAGATTACGAGCAGTACTTC CASSWREDYEQYF
TRBD1 NA TRBJ2-2 19 TRBV27 TGTGCCAGCAGTTTATCATCCGGAGGACAGGGTCTACCGACCGGGGAGCTGTTTTTT CASSLSSGGQGLPTGELFF
NA NA TRBJ1-2 15 TRBV7-9 TGTGCCAGCAGCTTCAGAGGGGGAGATGCAAGTGGCTACACCTTC CASSFRGGDASGYTF
TRBD1 NA TRBJ1-1 14 TRBV7-2 TGTGCCAGCATCCGGGACAGGCTAAACACTGAAGCTTTCTTT CASIRDRLNTEAFF
NA NA TRBJ2-2 16 TRBV5-4 TGTGCCAGCAGCTTGGGGGGTCGGGGAAACACCGGGGAGCTGTTTTTT CASSLGGRGNTGELFF
NA NA TRBJ1-2 15 TRBV5-6 TGTGCCAGCAGCTCGGTGGGGAGGGCGGCCTATGGCTACACCTTC CASSSVGRAAYGYTF
NA NA TRBJ2-5 18 TRBV5-1 TGCGCCAGCAGCTTGGGGGGGACTACAGGGGGGACTCAAGAGACCCAGTACTTC CASSLGGTTGGTQETQYF
NA NA TRBJ2-3 16 TRBV9 TGTGCCAGCAGCGTAGTAGAGGGCGCCATGACAGATACGCAGTATTTT CASSVVEGAMTDTQYF
TRBD1 NA TRBJ1-5 13 TRBV29-1 TGCAGCGTGGGGACAGACGGCAATCAGCCCCAGCATTTT CSVGTDGNQPQHF